This passage covers 27 T cell receptor beta chains from one sample sequenced in a study of metastatic and nonmetastatic thyroid tumors. None of the patients had undergone any treatment ahead of thyroid surgery. Using MiXCR, TCRdb reanalyzed the PCR reads. The sample contains under 45,000 clones, 25% to 30% of which appear only once. Sequencing input: blood. All receptors come from a male donor with papillary thyroid cancer or a benign thyroid nodule (not recorded which). Some clones in this sample may be carry-over from other donors' samples.

Comments on this clone: This is likely a read error, given that the CDR3 carries no conserved phenylalanine or tryptophan at its end. The chain is built from TRBV30 and TRBJ1-2; D is possibly TRBD1 (5 bases). The CDR3 loop spans 12 amino acids. V gave up 3 bases and J gave up 3 bases, with 8 bases separating them. Germline CDR1 is GTSNPN and CDR2 is SVGIG (reference sequence). CDR3 loop: CAWSQGHYGYTL. Here the CDR3 DNA reads TGTGCCTGGAGCCAGGGACACTATGGCTACACCTTA.

This clone is judged medium-sized. The chain joins TRBV6-5 to TRBJ2-7; the D gene is possibly TRBD2 (5 bases). The germline gives CDR1 MNHEY, CDR2 SVGAGI. The CDR3 runs 16 residues. V gave up 0 bases and J gave up 3 bases, with 15 bases separating them. The CDR3 sequence: CASSYSYNQEGYEQYF. The CDR3 region has the DNA TGTGCCAGCAGTTACTCGTATAACCAAGAGGGCTACGAGCAGTACTTC.

About this clone itself: Compared with germline, one end of the junction differs, possibly owing to a read error. The gene calls are TRBV7-4 and TRBJ2-1; the match to TRBD1 covers 9 bases. The CDR3 spans 17 residues. The germline CDR1 and CDR2 sequences are SGHVT and SQSDAQ. The DNA for the CDR3 is TGTGCCAGCAGCCAAATACCAACCGGGACAGGGTCCAATGATCAGTTCTTC. Translating it yields CASSQIPTGTGSNDQFF.

The sample holds a few counts of this clone. The CDR3 bases are TGTGTCACCACCCCCCCTGGAGGTGGGGACACTGAAGCTTTCTTT. Protein product: CVTTPPGGGDTEAFF. This rearrangement joins TRBV28 to TRBJ1-1; no definite D call. This CDR3 is 15 amino acids long. CDR1 is MDHEN, CDR2 SYDVKM, per germline. Together with reference TRBV28 and TRBJ1-1, the CDR3 gives the full variable domain: DVKVTQSSRYLVKRTGEKVFLECVQDMDHENMFWYRQDPGLGLRLIYFSYDVKMKEKGDIPEGYSVSREKKERFSLILESASTNQTSMYLCVTTPPGGGDTEAFFGQGTRLTVV.

V and J are TRBV28 and TRBJ1-1; D ambiguous. This CDR3 has 13 amino acids. V lost 5 bases and J lost 1, with 8 bases in between. Germline V lookup: CDR1 MDHEN, CDR2 SYDVKM. The CDR3 protein is CASSALGNTEAFF. The DNA for the CDR3 is TGTGCCAGCAGTGCCCTGGGGAACACTGAAGCTTTCTTT.

This clone was picked up one time. The chain uses TRBV7-9 and TRBJ2-7; TRBD1 is a possible D gene (6 bases). Trimming removed 0 bases at V and 5 bases at J, with 11 bases between. CDR3 length equals 14 residues. The V gene's germline CDR1 is SEHNR and CDR2 FQNEAQ (reference sequence). The CDR3 DNA sequence: TGTGCCAGCAGCTTAGCAGACCGACAGGACGAGCAGTACTTC. It specifies CASSLADRQDEQYF.

This clone came up many times. The chain carries TRBV10-1 and TRBJ2-1, with D possibly TRBD2 on 5 matching bases. This CDR3 is 12 amino acids long. From germline, CDR1 is WNHNN and CDR2 SYGVQD (reference sequence). Trimming left V 8 bases short and J 4 bases short, with 9 bases between. In DNA, the CDR3 is TGCGCCAGCTCAAGGGAGTACAATGAGCAGTTCTTC. It yields the protein CASSREYNEQFF.

The rearrangement joins TRBV6-1 to TRBJ2-2, with TRBD1 matching over 10 bases. The CDR3 loop spans 16 amino acids. V lost 6 bases to trimming and J lost 9 bases; unmatched junction nucleotides: 13. Germline V gene lookup returns CDR1 MNHNS and CDR2 SASEGT. This CDR3 is CASRLGTGASIWELFF. CDR3 nucleotide sequence: TGTGCCAGCAGGCTTGGGACAGGGGCCAGCATCTGGGAGCTGTTTTTT.

As regards this clone: An end of the junction does not agree with germline; a read error may underlie this. This chain joins TRBV30 and TRBJ2-2, with D possibly TRBD1 on 6 matching bases. Germline V gene sequence: CDR1 GTSNPN, CDR2 SVGIG (reference sequence). CDR3 length equals 16 residues. CDR3 sequence (DNA): TGTGCCTGGGGGGATGGGGGCGGTTCGAACACCTGGGAGCTGTTTTTT. Translated, it gives CAWGDGGGSNTWELFF.

This clone was seen many times. This sample also contains other DNA sequences that code for the same CDR3. The chain employs TRBV19 and TRBJ1-5; D is unresolved. Germline lookup yields CDR1 LNHDA and CDR2 SQIVND (reference sequence). Trimming left V 3 bases short and J 7 bases short, with 10 bases between. The CDR3 totals 13 residues. CDR3 amino acids: CASSIAGGQPQHF. CDR3 nucleotides: TGTGCCAGTAGTATTGCCGGTGGGCAGCCCCAGCATTTT.

In its sample, this clone ranks as medium-sized. The CDR3 region is CASSLNSGSTGELFF. The CDR3 DNA follows: TGTGCCAGCAGCTTAAATAGCGGGAGCACCGGGGAGCTGTTTTTT. V gene TRBV11-2 combines with J gene TRBJ2-2; 9 bases are a match to TRBD2. Trimming at V came to 2 bases and at J to 4 bases, leaving 2 bases not matched to a gene. From germline, CDR1 is SGHAT and CDR2 FQNNGV. CDR3 length: 15 residues.

The rearrangement links TRBV5-4 to TRBJ2-7; D is unresolved. V lost 1 base, J lost 2 bases, and 13 bases lay in between. Germline loops: CDR1 SGHNT, CDR2 YYREEE (reference sequence). CDR3 length: 15 residues. The CDR3 DNA is TGTGCCAGCAGCTTGCGGGCGGACCCACCCTACGAGCAGTACTTC. It encodes CASSLRADPPYEQYF.

There are many counts of this clone. V gene TRBV4-1 combines with J gene TRBJ2-3, with 10 nucleotides matching TRBD1. Unmatched junction bases numbered 7, after V lost 8 bases and J lost 5 bases. Germline CDR1 MGHRA, CDR2 YSYEKL. The CDR3 totals 14 residues. The CDR3 nucleotides read TGCGCCAGCGCCGGGACAGGGGTGAAAGATACGCAGTATTTT. As protein: CASAGTGVKDTQYF.

This clone was recorded at least ten times. The chain joins TRBV28 to TRBJ1-2, with D possibly matching TRBD1 (6 bases). This CDR3 contains 13 residues. V gave up 7 bases and J gave up 3 bases, with 12 bases separating them. Germline V gene data show CDR1 as MDHEN and CDR2 as SYDVKM. The CDR3 DNA sequence: TGTGCCAGCACCCAGAGGGGGGACTATGGCTACACCTTC. Translating gives CASTQRGDYGYTF.

Worth noting for this clone: At one of its ends the junction is not consistent with the germline gene, which may arise from a read error. V and J are TRBV6-1 and TRBJ2-7; D ambiguous. The CDR3 contains 13 residues. Germline V CDR1 and CDR2: MNHNS, SASEGT. CDR3 in amino acids: CASSDQASYEPYF. The CDR3 DNA reads as TGTGCCAGCAGTGATCAAGCGTCCTACGAGCCGTACTTC.

In this sample, this clone turned up a few times. The chain carries TRBV14 and TRBJ2-7; 7 nucleotides agree with TRBD2. The CDR3 sequence is 15 residues long. Per the germline V gene, CDR1 is SGHDN and CDR2 is FVKESK. The trim removed 0 bases at V and 4 bases at J, leaving 6 bases unmatched. CDR3 in DNA: TGTGCCAGCAGCCAAGATGGGGCGGGGGTTTACGAGCAGTACTTC. The encoded protein is CASSQDGAGVYEQYF.

This clone has a count of ten or more. The chain has TRBV5-8 and TRBJ1-4; D remains ambiguous. The V end lost 3 bases, the J end lost 0 bases, and 12 bases lay between the germline ends. CDR3 length equals 16 residues. Germline values: CDR1 SGHTS, CDR2 YDEGEE. The chain's CDR3 is CASSWKSPATNEKLFF. CDR3 nucleotide sequence: TGTGCCAGCAGCTGGAAGTCTCCAGCAACTAATGAAAAACTGTTTTTT.

This clone turned up a few times. This chain joins TRBV28 and TRBJ1-6; no reliable D call. CDR1 is MDHEN, CDR2 SYDVKM, per germline. CDR3 length equals 13 residues. CDR3 bases: TGTGCTACTGGGAGTTGGAGGGTTTCACCCCTCCACTTT. Translation gives CATGSWRVSPLHF.

J is TRBJ2-7 and V is TRBV7-6; TRBD1 agrees at 9 bases. This CDR3 is built from 15 residues. V was clipped by 1 base and J by 4 bases; unmatched bases: 5. Looked up from germline, CDR1 is SGHVS and CDR2 is FNYEAQ. CDR3 residues: CASSLGTGGFYEQYF. The CDR3 DNA is TGTGCCAGCAGCTTAGGTACAGGGGGCTTTTACGAGCAGTACTTC.

Written as DNA, the CDR3 is TGTGGGTGCAGTTCCCCCTCGGGACAGAGATATGAGCAGTTCTTC. This gives the protein CGCSSPSGQRYEQFF. The chain couples TRBV28 to TRBJ2-1, with 7 bases matching TRBD1. This CDR3 is 15 amino acids long. Germline CDR1 is MDHEN and CDR2 is SYDVKM.

With regard to this clone: Germline is not matched at one junction end, which may reflect a read error. The chain employs TRBV7-3 and TRBJ1-6; D remains ambiguous. Germline CDR1 and CDR2: SGHTA and FQGTGA. The CDR3 is 13 amino acids. The CDR3 loop is CVSSLGTNSPLHF. CDR3 in DNA: TGTGTCAGCAGCTTGGGTACTAATTCACCACTCCACTTT. The entire variable domain, with the rest obtained from reference TRBV7-3 and TRBJ1-6, is as follows: GAGVSQTPSNKVTEKGKYVELRCDPISGHTALYWYRQSLGQGPEFLIYFQGTGAADDSGLPNDRFFAVRPEGSVSTLKIQRTERGDSAVYLCVSSLGTNSPLHFGNGTRLTVT.

This clone was recorded a few times. At one end the junction does not follow the germline gene, possibly because of a read error. The rearrangement uses TRBV6-4 and TRBJ2-3; either TRBD1 or TRBD2 may fit D (5 bases each). CDR3 size: 15 residues. Looked up from germline, CDR1 is MRHNA and CDR2 is SNTAGT. CDR3 sequence: CASSEGAASTDTQYF. The CDR3, as DNA: TGTGCCAGCAGTGAAGGGGCAGCTAGCACAGATACACAGTATTTT.

This clone was counted at least ten times. The gene calls are TRBV27 and TRBJ1-5; the D gene is possibly TRBD1 (6 bases). Germline V gives CDR1 MNHEY, CDR2 SMNVEV (reference sequence). This CDR3 has 13 residues. Between the trimmed V and J ends, which lost 4 bases and 6 bases, there was a span of 10 bases. CDR3 loop: CASSWQGSQPQHF. CDR3 sequence (DNA): TGTGCCAGCAGTTGGCAGGGGAGTCAGCCCCAGCATTTT.

This clone was observed at least ten times. The chain uses TRBV28 and TRBJ2-7; the match to TRBD1 covers 9 bases. The CDR3 contains 14 residues. Germline CDR1 is MDHEN and CDR2 is SYDVKM. V was pared by 6 bases and J by 5 bases, with 8 bases of the junction left unmatched. CDR3 amino acids: CASRSGTGPNEQYF. Here the CDR3 DNA reads TGTGCCAGCAGGTCCGGGACAGGGCCCAACGAGCAGTACTTC. Together with reference TRBV28 and TRBJ2-7, the CDR3 gives the full variable domain: DVKVTQSSRYLVKRTGEKVFLECVQDMDHENMFWYRQDPGLGLRLIYFSYDVKMKEKGDIPEGYSVSREKKERFSLILESASTNQTSMYLCASRSGTGPNEQYFGPGTRLTVT.

This clone has ten or more counts. The V call is TRBV28, the J call TRBJ2-7, with no clear D. Germline V lookup: CDR1 MDHEN, CDR2 SYDVKM. The CDR3 spans 12 residues. Between the trimmed V and J ends, which lost 3 bases and 4 bases, there was a span of 7 bases. The CDR3 spells CASSLVSYEQYF. The CDR3 DNA reads TGTGCCAGCAGTTTGGTTAGTTACGAGCAGTACTTC.

This clone was observed at least ten times. The CDR3 coding sequence is TGTGCCATCAACCGGGACAGATCCTACAATGAGCAGTTCTTC. Residues: CAINRDRSYNEQFF. The chain recombines TRBV7-9 with TRBJ2-1; 7 bases agree with TRBD1. Trimming at V came to 10 bases and at J to 1 base, leaving 7 bases not matched to a gene. There are 14 residues in the CDR3. The germline V gene encodes CDR1 SEHNR and CDR2 FQNEAQ (reference sequence).

The sample holds many counts of this clone. A much larger clone sits a single nucleotide away, making a read error possible. The gene calls are TRBV11-2 and TRBJ2-3, with 8 positions matching TRBD2. This CDR3 has 17 residues. Germline CDR1 and CDR2: SGHAT and FQNNGV. For the CDR3, the DNA is TGTGCCAGCAGCTTAGATGTAGCGGGGTACCTCACAGATATGCAGTATTTT. Protein: CASSLDVAGYLTDMQYF.